Below, 2 T cell receptor beta chains from the same sample are listed, as sequenced in a study of blood T cells in healthy people across ages. The authors ran a second PCR of 7 to 11 cycles using a sample-barcoded 5' primer and a J-beta primer mix. TCRdb reprocessed the 5' RACE reads via MiXCR and lists one record per CDR3 protein. The sample carries 540,000 or so distinct CDR3 sequences, less than 60% recorded once. Specimen: blood. Receptors were obtained from an elderly man in good health.

The V and J genes are TRBV20-1 and TRBJ2-1; TRBD2 agrees at 11 bases. CDR3 length: 14 residues. Germline V CDR1 and CDR2: DFQATT, SNEGSKA (reference sequence). Trimming at V came to 4 bases and at J to 7 bases, leaving 6 bases not matched to a gene. The DNA for the CDR3 is TGCAGTGCTACTACTAGCGGGAGTAGAAATGAGCAGTTCTTC. It specifies CSATTSGSRNEQFF.

This clonotype has only a few counts. V gene TRBV2 combines with J gene TRBJ1-2, with D perhaps TRBD1 (5 bases). V lost 1 base and J 8 bases, leaving 11 bases between the germline ends. CDR1 and CDR2 (germline): SNHLY, FYNNEI. The CDR3 is 13 amino acids. The CDR3 region is CASSEVRGGGYTF. CDR3 bases: TGTGCCAGCAGTGAAGTGAGGGGAGGAGGCTACACCTTC.